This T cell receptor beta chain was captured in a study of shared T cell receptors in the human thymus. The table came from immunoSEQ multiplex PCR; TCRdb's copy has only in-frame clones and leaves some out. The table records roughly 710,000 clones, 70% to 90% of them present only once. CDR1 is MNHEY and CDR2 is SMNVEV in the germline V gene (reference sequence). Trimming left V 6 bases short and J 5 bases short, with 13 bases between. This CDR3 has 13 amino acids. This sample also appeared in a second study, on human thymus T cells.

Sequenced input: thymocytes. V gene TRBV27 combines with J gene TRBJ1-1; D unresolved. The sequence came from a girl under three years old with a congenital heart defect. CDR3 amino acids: CASSPRLGTEAFF. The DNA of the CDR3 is TGTGCCAGCAGCCCGAGGTTGGGTACTGAAGCTTTCTTT.